Following are 14 T cell receptor beta chains from one sample sequenced in a study of shared clonotypes between healthy human individuals. This table comes from immunoSEQ multiplex PCR, and its TCRdb copy is limited to in-frame clones, with some not included. The sample has under 1,100,000 clones, roughly 74% seen once. The sequenced material came from memory CD4+ T cells from PBMCs. As to subset: CD45RA-negative fraction. These receptors originate from a man in his late teens or twenties in good health. Some clones in this sample may be carry-over from other donors' samples.

This clone has ten or more counts. One end of the junction is discordant with germline, which a read error may explain. V is TRBV28 and J is TRBJ2-1; D is unresolved. Germline V gene data show CDR1 as MDHEN and CDR2 as SYDVKM. The CDR3 loop spans 10 amino acids. The CDR3 reads CPDRPNEQFF. For the CDR3, the DNA is TGCCCAGACCGGCCCAATGAGCAGTTCTTC.

This chain uses TRBV6-1 with TRBJ1-2; no reliable D call. This CDR3 spans 13 amino acids. From germline, CDR1 is MNHNS and CDR2 SASEGT. V lost 7 bases to trimming and J lost 4 bases, with 13 bases between them. The CDR3 loop is CASNDPGSYGYTF. The DNA for the CDR3 is TGTGCCAGCAACGACCCAGGCTCCTATGGCTACACCTTC.

The chain employs TRBV5-1 and TRBJ2-5; perhaps TRBD1 as D (6 bases). The V gene lost 5 bases and the J gene lost 5 bases, with 13 bases spanning the gap. CDR3 length: 13 amino acids. Germline V gene data show CDR1 as SGHRS and CDR2 as YFSETQ. The CDR3 protein is CASRGDIEETQYF. As DNA, the CDR3 is TGCGCCAGCAGGGGGGACATTGAGGAGACCCAGTACTTC.

The chain employs TRBV28 and TRBJ2-7; 9 nucleotides agree with TRBD2. The CDR3 is 15 amino acids. From germline, CDR1 is MDHEN and CDR2 SYDVKM. J lost 3 bases, V lost 3 bases, and 6 bases had no gene match. CDR3 bases: TGTGCCAGCAGTTTTCGCGGGAGGGCCTTCTACGAGCAGTACTTC. This translates into CASSFRGRAFYEQYF.

The rearrangement links TRBV7-3 to TRBJ2-5; TRBD1 agrees at 9 bases. This CDR3 spans 14 amino acids. CDR1 is SGHTA, CDR2 FQGTGA, per germline. V was clipped by 4 bases and J by 7 bases; unmatched bases: 7. CDR3 nucleotides: TGTGCCAGCAGCTCTGGACAGGGGAGGGGGACCCAGTACTTC. It codes for CASSSGQGRGTQYF.

For the CDR3, the DNA is TGTGCCAGCAGCTCAAGGACAGGGGTGGACGAGCAGTACTTC. Residues: CASSSRTGVDEQYF. This chain connects TRBV7-2 to TRBJ2-7, with 9 bases identical to TRBD1. There are 14 residues in the CDR3. Germline V gene sequence: CDR1 SGHTA, CDR2 FQGNSA. V dropped 4 bases and J dropped 5; count of bases not matched to a gene: 6. The whole variable domain, remainder taken from reference TRBV7-2 and TRBJ2-7, is GAGVSQSPSNKVTEKGKDVELRCDPISGHTALYWYRQSLGQGLEFLIYFQGNSAPDKSGLPSDRFSAERTGGSVSTLTIQRTQQEDSAVYLCASSSRTGVDEQYFGPGTRLTVT.

With regard to this clone: Other DNA sequences within the sample encode an identical CDR3. The chain combines TRBV19 with TRBJ2-1, with D hard to call. The germline gives CDR1 LNHDA, CDR2 SQIVND (reference sequence). The CDR3 is made up of 11 amino acids. The germline V and J ends were trimmed by 3 bases and 3 bases, with 0 bases remaining between them. The CDR3 loop reads CASSIYNEQFF. The CDR3 DNA reads as TGTGCCAGTAGTATCTACAATGAGCAGTTCTTC. Full variable domain (outside the CDR3, taken from reference TRBV19 and TRBJ2-1): DGGITQSPKYLFRKEGQNVTLSCEQNLNHDAMYWYRQDPGQGLRLIYYSQIVNDFQKGDIAEGYSVSREKKESFPLTVTSAQKNPTAFYLCASSIYNEQFFGPGTRLTVL.

This clone was seen repeatedly, ten times or more. The rearrangement links TRBV6-5 to TRBJ2-2; no reliable D call. In germline, CDR1 is MNHEY, CDR2 SVGAGI. This CDR3 has 12 amino acids. Trimming cost V 6 bases and J 4 bases, with 6 bases left between them. CDR3 residues: CASSLLTGELFF. The CDR3 DNA follows: TGTGCCAGCAGCCTCCTCACCGGGGAGCTGTTTTTT.

This clone was detected only once. Other DNA sequences in the same sample also yield this CDR3. The V call is TRBV5-6, the J call TRBJ2-1; TRBD2 aligns across 13 bases. The CDR3 is 16 amino acids. V shed 4 bases and J 3 bases; nucleotides not matched to a gene: 4. Germline values: CDR1 SGHDT, CDR2 YYEEEE. The CDR3 DNA sequence: TGTGCCAGCAGCCCGGGACTAGCGGGATTCTACAATGAGCAGTTCTTC. Protein product: CASSPGLAGFYNEQFF.

The CDR3 protein is CAWTPTKWEKLFF. The CDR3 DNA sequence: TGTGCCTGGACGCCGACCAAGTGGGAAAAACTGTTTTTT. The gene calls are TRBV30 and TRBJ1-4; no definite D call. The germline V gene encodes CDR1 GTSNPN and CDR2 SVGIG (reference sequence). Between the trimmed V and J ends, which lost 4 bases and 8 bases, there was a span of 14 bases. The CDR3 extends over 13 amino acids.

This chain links TRBV28 with TRBJ1-2; D gene unclear. CDR1 and CDR2 (germline): MDHEN, SYDVKM. The CDR3 runs to 14 residues. Trimming shortened V by 5 bases and J by 8 bases, and 18 bases separated the two germline ends. CDR3 sequence (DNA): TGTGCCAGCAGTCTTACGGACGGGCGTCTAGGCTACACCTTC. It translates to CASSLTDGRLGYTF.

The chain links TRBV4-1 to TRBJ1-4; D remains unclear. There are 20 residues in the CDR3. Per germline, CDR1 MGHRA and CDR2 YSYEKL. V was trimmed by 3 bases and J by 0 bases, leaving 23 bases between them. CDR3 sequence (DNA): TGCGCCAGCAGCCAGGCCCTAAGACGATGGGCCGGAGCAACTAATGAAAAACTGTTTTTT. This translates into CASSQALRRWAGATNEKLFF.

The CDR3 region is CASSRTAATNEKLFF. The CDR3 region has the DNA TGTGCCAGTAGTAGGACGGCTGCAACTAATGAAAAACTGTTTTTT. The chain is built from TRBV19 and TRBJ1-4; no definite D call. Germline values: CDR1 LNHDA, CDR2 SQIVND (reference sequence). CDR3 size: 15 residues. V lost 4 bases to trimming and J lost 0 bases, with 9 bases between them.

The table lists this clone with a few counts. CDR3 nucleotide sequence: TGTGCCAGCAGCTTAGATATCGGGTACAATGAGCAGTTCTTC. Residues: CASSLDIGYNEQFF. The chain carries TRBV7-3 and TRBJ2-1; D is unresolved. V was shortened by 2 bases and J by 4 bases, with 9 bases between the two germline ends. CDR3 length: 14 amino acids. Germline-derived CDR1 and CDR2 are SGHTA and FQGTGA.